The 21 T cell receptor beta chains in this list originate from one sample, sequenced in a study of blood T cell repertoires in COVID-19. Data came from immunoSEQ multiplex PCR; TCRdb stores just in-frame clones and leaves some out. The data show fewer than 350,000 clones, around 85% seen once. Sequenced sample: peripheral blood. The source is a woman aged 25-40 years with COVID-19, enrolled during active disease.

This clone occurred once. The chain joins TRBV6-5 to TRBJ2-1, with a possible D match to TRBD2 (6 bases). Germline V lookup: CDR1 MNHEY, CDR2 SVGAGI. The CDR3 covers 15 residues. V lost 6 bases, J lost 5 bases, and 17 bases lay in between. The CDR3 here is CASRGVLREHNEQFF. The CDR3 coding sequence is TGTGCCAGCAGAGGCGTCCTACGGGAGCACAATGAGCAGTTCTTC.

The CDR3 sequence: CASSQRGSLSYEQYF. The CDR3, as DNA: TGTGCCAGCAGCCAAAGGGGCTCTTTGAGCTACGAGCAGTACTTC. The chain has TRBV3-1 (or the pseudogene TRBV3-2) and TRBJ2-7; D may be TRBD1 (5 bases). V was clipped by 2 bases and J by 3 bases, with 14 bases between them. Germline V gene lookup returns CDR1 LGHDT and CDR2 YNNKEL (reference sequence). The CDR3 consists of 15 residues.

This chain joins TRBV10-3 and TRBJ2-7; 7 bases align to TRBD1. The CDR3 totals 13 residues. Germline V CDR1 and CDR2: ENHRY, SYGVKD. After removal of 6 bases from V and 5 bases from J, the junction contained 7 bases not matched to a gene. CDR3 region: CAIRKQGYDEQYF. The DNA of the CDR3 is TGTGCCATCAGGAAACAGGGGTACGACGAGCAGTACTTC.

This clone showed up just a few times. The CDR3 here is CASSLGLGLGGYTF. CDR3 bases: TGCGCCAGCAGCTTGGGTCTGGGGCTAGGGGGCTACACCTTC. V and J are TRBV5-1 and TRBJ1-2; possibly TRBD1 for D (5 bases). This CDR3 region has 14 residues. Deletions cut 0 bases from V and 8 bases from J, with 14 bases between. The germline V gene has CDR1 SGHRS and CDR2 YFSETQ.

This clone appeared a few times. The rearrangement links TRBV24-1 to TRBJ1-2; 7 nucleotides agree with TRBD1. CDR1 KGHDR and CDR2 SFDVKD come from the germline V gene. Trimming at V came to 9 bases and at J to 4 bases, leaving 4 bases not matched to a gene. The CDR3 is 12 amino acids. CDR3 residues: CATEGTAYGYTF. CDR3 nucleotides: TGTGCCACCGAAGGGACAGCCTATGGCTACACCTTC.

The chain combines TRBV7-6 with TRBJ2-2; no clear D gene. The V gene lost 1 base and the J gene lost 0 bases, with 9 bases spanning the gap. Germline V lookup: CDR1 SGHVS, CDR2 FNYEAQ. The CDR3 loop spans 16 amino acids. DNA for the CDR3: TGTGCCAGCAGCTTAGTTCCCTTAGCGAACACCGGGGAGCTGTTTTTT. It yields the protein CASSLVPLANTGELFF.

The V call is TRBV7-9, the J call TRBJ2-7, with a possible D match to TRBD1 (6 bases). The CDR3 spans 13 residues. V lost 8 bases, J lost 5 bases, and 16 bases lay in between. CDR1 SEHNR and CDR2 FQNEAQ come from the germline V gene (reference sequence). The CDR3 is CASDWGQGHEQYF. In nucleotides, the CDR3 is TGTGCCAGCGATTGGGGGCAGGGCCACGAGCAGTACTTC.

This rearrangement joins TRBV6-5 to TRBJ2-5; 11 nucleotides line up with TRBD2. The trim removed 5 bases at V and 4 bases at J, leaving 6 bases unmatched. The CDR3 is 15 residues long. Germline V gives CDR1 MNHEY, CDR2 SVGAGI. CDR3 nucleotide sequence: TGTGCCAGCAGTCCGTCTAGCGGGGGGAGAGAGACCCAGTACTTC. Its protein is CASSPSSGGRETQYF.

The chain combines TRBV5-1 with TRBJ1-3, with TRBD1 as a possible D gene (6 bases). Germline CDR1 SGHRS, CDR2 YFSETQ. V lost 2 bases, J lost 0 bases, and 9 bases lay in between. This CDR3 is built from 15 residues. The CDR3 DNA follows: TGCGCCAGCAGCTTTGGACAGTCCTCTGGAAACACCATATATTTT. This sequence encodes CASSFGQSSGNTIYF.

The chain uses TRBV7-8 and TRBJ2-7, with 9 bases identical to TRBD2. CDR1 and CDR2 (germline): SGHVS, FQNEAQ. There are 14 residues in the CDR3. The trim removed 1 base at V and 6 bases at J, leaving 4 bases unmatched. CDR3 DNA: TGTGCCAGCAGCTTAGGTGGACTAGCGCGCGAGCAGTACTTC. This sequence encodes CASSLGGLAREQYF.

The gene calls are TRBV5-1 and TRBJ2-3; 7 nucleotides match TRBD1. CDR3 length: 18 residues. Losses at the gene ends were 1 base for V and 2 bases for J; bases not matched to a gene: 13. Germline assignment: CDR1 SGHRS and CDR2 YFSETQ. The CDR3 bases are TGCGCCAGCAGCTTGTTTTCCACGGGACAGCGGCTCACAGATACGCAGTATTTT. It specifies CASSLFSTGQRLTDTQYF. The entire variable domain, with the rest obtained from reference TRBV5-1 and TRBJ2-3, is as follows: KAGVTQTPRYLIKTRGQQVTLSCSPISGHRSVSWYQQTPGQGLQFLFEYFSETQRNKGNFPGRFSGRQFSNSRSEMNVSTLELGDSALYLCASSLFSTGQRLTDTQYFGPGTRLTVL.

The chain employs TRBV10-3 and TRBJ1-2; TRBD1 might be the D (6 bases). This CDR3 is built from 12 residues. Germline V lookup: CDR1 ENHRY, CDR2 SYGVKD. Trimming cost V 6 bases and J 6 bases, with 11 bases left between them. CDR3 loop: CAISQQGDGYTF. The CDR3 region has the DNA TGTGCCATCAGCCAACAGGGTGATGGCTACACCTTC.

The J gene is TRBJ2-1, the V gene TRBV19, with a possible D match to TRBD2 (5 bases). Trimming stripped 8 bases from V and 4 bases from J, with 12 bases between. CDR3 length: 13 amino acids. Germline CDR1 is LNHDA and CDR2 is SQIVND (reference sequence). The CDR3 is CASGRATYNEQFF. The CDR3 DNA follows: TGTGCCAGTGGGCGGGCAACTTACAATGAGCAGTTCTTC.

This chain connects TRBV10-2 to TRBJ2-3; D not resolved. This CDR3 is built from 20 residues. Germline V gives CDR1 WSHSY, CDR2 SAAADI. With 2 bases removed from V and 10 bases from J, the gap between germline ends came to 34 bases. The CDR3 DNA sequence: TGCGCCAGCAGTGAGCAAGGAGAACTACCACCCCCTCTCCAACCGTTGGCGCAGTATTTT. It yields the protein CASSEQGELPPPLQPLAQYF.

V gene TRBV27 combines with J gene TRBJ1-5; D call uncertain. The CDR3 is 19 amino acids. Germline V lookup: CDR1 MNHEY, CDR2 SMNVEV (reference sequence). The V and J ends lost 3 bases and 0 bases respectively, with 21 bases between them. CDR3 in DNA: TGTGCCAGCAGTTTGAATTTTGGAAGCTTGACTTATAGCAATCAGCCCCAGCATTTT. Translated, it gives CASSLNFGSLTYSNQPQHF.

In regard to this clone: Additional DNA sequences in this sample encode the identical CDR3. This chain joins TRBV9 and TRBJ1-6; TRBD1 aligns across 7 bases. Trimming removed 2 bases from V and 6 bases from J; junction bases left unmatched: 2. The CDR3 totals 14 residues. Germline CDR1 SGDLS, CDR2 YYNGEE. In nucleotides, the CDR3 is TGTGCCAGCAGCGTCGGACAGGTTAATTCACCCCTCCACTTT. It encodes CASSVGQVNSPLHF.

The V and J genes are TRBV9 and TRBJ2-3; 9 nucleotides line up with TRBD2. Trimming took 0 bases from V and 4 from J; bases not matched to a gene: 3. Germline V lookup: CDR1 SGDLS, CDR2 YYNGEE. This CDR3 is built from 15 residues. The DNA of the CDR3 is TGTGCCAGCAGCGTAGGGACTAGCGACCCAGATACGCAGTATTTT. Its translation: CASSVGTSDPDTQYF.

This chain uses TRBV7-9 with TRBJ2-5, with unresolved D. Trimming stripped 3 bases from V and 5 bases from J, with 10 bases between. Germline CDR1 SEHNR, CDR2 FQNEAQ (reference sequence). CDR3 length: 13 amino acids. CDR3 loop: CASSFSSRETQYF. The CDR3 DNA sequence: TGTGCCAGCAGCTTCAGCAGCAGGGAGACCCAGTACTTC.

The chain carries TRBV11-2 and TRBJ2-3; 7 positions match TRBD2. Germline V CDR1 and CDR2: SGHAT, FQNNGV. This CDR3 is 15 amino acids long. Germline trimming cut 2 bases from V and 2 bases from J; bases unmatched to any gene: 4. The CDR3 region is CASSLMGLYTDTQYF. CDR3 sequence (DNA): TGTGCCAGCAGCTTAATGGGACTATACACAGATACGCAGTATTTT.

This clone was recorded once. CDR3 DNA sequence: TGTGCCTGGGCCCGGGACAGGCGAAACTATGGCTACACCTTC. Translation: CAWARDRRNYGYTF. The chain links TRBV30 to TRBJ1-2; 8 nucleotides align to TRBD1. V shed 5 bases and J 2 bases; nucleotides not matched to a gene: 7. The CDR3 is 14 amino acids. Germline CDR1 is GTSNPN and CDR2 is SVGIG (reference sequence).

The chain is built from TRBV7-9 and TRBJ2-5, with D possibly matching TRBD2 (6 bases). V was cut by 5 bases and J by 4 bases, with 14 bases left in between. Per germline, CDR1 SEHNR and CDR2 FQNEAQ (reference sequence). CDR3 length equals 14 residues. CDR3 region: CASSISGAGETQYF. DNA of the CDR3: TGTGCCAGCAGCATATCGGGAGCCGGAGAGACCCAGTACTTC.